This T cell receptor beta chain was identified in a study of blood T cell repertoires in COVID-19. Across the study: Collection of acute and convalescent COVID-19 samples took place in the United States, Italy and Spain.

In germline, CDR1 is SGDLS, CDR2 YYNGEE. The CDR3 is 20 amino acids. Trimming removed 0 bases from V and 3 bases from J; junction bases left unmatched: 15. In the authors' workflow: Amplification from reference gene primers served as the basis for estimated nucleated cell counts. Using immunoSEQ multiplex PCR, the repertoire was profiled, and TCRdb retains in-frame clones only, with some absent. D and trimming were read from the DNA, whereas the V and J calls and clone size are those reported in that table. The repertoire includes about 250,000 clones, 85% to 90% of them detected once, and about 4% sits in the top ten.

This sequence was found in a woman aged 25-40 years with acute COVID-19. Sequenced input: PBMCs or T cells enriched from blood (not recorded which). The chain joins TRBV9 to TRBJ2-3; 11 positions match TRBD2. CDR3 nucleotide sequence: TGTGCCAGCAGCGTAGATCGTAGCGGGGGGGCCACTCTGCTGACAGATACGCAGTATTTT. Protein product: CASSVDRSGGATLLTDTQYF.